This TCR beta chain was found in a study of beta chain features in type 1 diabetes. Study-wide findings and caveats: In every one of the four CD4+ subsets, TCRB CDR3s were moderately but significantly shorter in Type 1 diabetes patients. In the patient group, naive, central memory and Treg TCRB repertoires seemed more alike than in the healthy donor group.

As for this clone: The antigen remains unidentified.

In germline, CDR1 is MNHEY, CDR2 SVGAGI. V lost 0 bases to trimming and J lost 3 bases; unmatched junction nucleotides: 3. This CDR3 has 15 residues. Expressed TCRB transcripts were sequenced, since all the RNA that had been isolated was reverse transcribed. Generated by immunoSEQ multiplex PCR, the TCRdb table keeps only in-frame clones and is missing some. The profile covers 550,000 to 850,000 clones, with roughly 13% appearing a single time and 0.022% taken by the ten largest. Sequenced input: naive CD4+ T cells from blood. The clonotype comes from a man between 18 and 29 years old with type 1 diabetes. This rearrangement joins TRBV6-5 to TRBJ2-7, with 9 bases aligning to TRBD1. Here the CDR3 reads CASSYSRGQGYEQYF. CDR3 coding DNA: TGTGCCAGCAGTTACTCGAGGGGACAGGGCTACGAGCAGTACTTC.